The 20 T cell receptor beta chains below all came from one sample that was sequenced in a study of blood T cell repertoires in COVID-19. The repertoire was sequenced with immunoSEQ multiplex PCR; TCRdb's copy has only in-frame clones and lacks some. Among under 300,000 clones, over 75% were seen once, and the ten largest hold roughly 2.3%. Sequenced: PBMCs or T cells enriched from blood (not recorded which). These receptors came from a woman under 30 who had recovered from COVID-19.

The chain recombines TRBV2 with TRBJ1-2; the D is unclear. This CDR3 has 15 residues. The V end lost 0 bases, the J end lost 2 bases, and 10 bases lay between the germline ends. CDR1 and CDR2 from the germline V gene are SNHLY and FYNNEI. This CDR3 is CASSEAGFRNYGYTF. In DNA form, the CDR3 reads TGTGCCAGCAGTGAAGCCGGTTTCCGAAACTATGGCTACACCTTC. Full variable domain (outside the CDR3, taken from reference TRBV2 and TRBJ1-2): EPEVTQTPSHQVTQMGQEVILRCVPISNHLYFYWYRQILGQKVEFLVSFYNNEISEKSEIFDDQFSVERPDGSNFTLKIRSTKLEDSAMYFCASSEAGFRNYGYTFGSGTRLTVV.

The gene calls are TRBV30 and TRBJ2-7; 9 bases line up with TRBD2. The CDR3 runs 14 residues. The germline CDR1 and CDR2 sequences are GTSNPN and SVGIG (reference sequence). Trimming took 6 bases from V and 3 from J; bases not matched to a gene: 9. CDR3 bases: TGTGCCTGCACATCCGGGACTAGCTTCTACGAGCAGTACTTC. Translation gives CACTSGTSFYEQYF.

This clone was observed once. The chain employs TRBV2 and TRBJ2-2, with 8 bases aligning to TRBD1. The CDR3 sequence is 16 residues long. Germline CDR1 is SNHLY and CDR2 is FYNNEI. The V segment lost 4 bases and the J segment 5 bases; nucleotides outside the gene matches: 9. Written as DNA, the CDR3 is TGTGCCAGCAGTGGCGACAGGGGAAGAGGGACCGGGGAGCTGTTTTTT. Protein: CASSGDRGRGTGELFF.

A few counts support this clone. The CDR3 protein is CASSLSRGLAGAYEQYF. In DNA form, the CDR3 reads TGTGCCAGCAGTTTAAGTCGCGGACTAGCGGGAGCCTACGAGCAGTACTTC. This chain uses TRBV28 with TRBJ2-7, with 13 bases fitting TRBD2. The CDR3 runs 17 residues. The germline gives CDR1 MDHEN, CDR2 SYDVKM. V lost 2 bases, J lost 2 bases, and 6 bases stayed unmatched.

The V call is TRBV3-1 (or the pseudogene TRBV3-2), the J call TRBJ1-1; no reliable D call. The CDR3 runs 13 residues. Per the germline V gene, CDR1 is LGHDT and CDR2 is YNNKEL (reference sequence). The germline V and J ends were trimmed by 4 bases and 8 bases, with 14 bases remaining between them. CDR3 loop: CASSLRPTFEAFF. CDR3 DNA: TGTGCCAGCAGCCTACGCCCGACATTCGAAGCTTTCTTT.

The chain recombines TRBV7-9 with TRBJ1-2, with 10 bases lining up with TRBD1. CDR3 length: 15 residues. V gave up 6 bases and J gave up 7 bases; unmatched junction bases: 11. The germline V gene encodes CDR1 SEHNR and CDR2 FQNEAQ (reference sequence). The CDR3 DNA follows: TGTGCCAGCAGGGGCGGGGCGGGACAGGGGAGTGGCTACACCTTC. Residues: CASRGGAGQGSGYTF.

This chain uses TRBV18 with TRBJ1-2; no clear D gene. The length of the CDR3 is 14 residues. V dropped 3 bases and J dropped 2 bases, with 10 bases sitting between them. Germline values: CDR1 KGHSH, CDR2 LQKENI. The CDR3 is CASSPGRSNYGYTF. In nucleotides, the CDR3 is TGTGCCAGCTCACCTGGCAGATCGAACTATGGCTACACCTTC.

CDR3 DNA: TGCGCCAGCAGTGAGTCGATGATAGCCAGGGGGATGAACACTGAAGCTTTCTTT. It is translated as CASSESMIARGMNTEAFF. The gene calls are TRBV10-1 and TRBJ1-1; TRBD1 agrees at 7 bases. The CDR3 has 18 residues. CDR1 and CDR2 (germline): WNHNN, SYGVQD (reference sequence). With V trimmed by 0 bases and J by 0 bases, 10 bases remained unmatched.

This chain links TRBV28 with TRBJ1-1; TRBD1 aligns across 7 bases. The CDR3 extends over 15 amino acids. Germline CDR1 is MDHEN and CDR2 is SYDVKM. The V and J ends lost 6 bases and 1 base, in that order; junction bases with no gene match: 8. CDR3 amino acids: CASSYPGTENTEAFF. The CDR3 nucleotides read TGTGCCAGCAGCTACCCAGGGACAGAGAACACTGAAGCTTTCTTT.

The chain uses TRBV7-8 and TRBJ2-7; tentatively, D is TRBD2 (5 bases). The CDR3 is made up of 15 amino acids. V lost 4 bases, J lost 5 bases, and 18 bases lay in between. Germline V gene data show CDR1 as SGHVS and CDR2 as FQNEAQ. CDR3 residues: CASSSPPRGINEQYF. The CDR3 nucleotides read TGTGCCAGCAGCTCACCCCCGCGAGGGATCAACGAGCAGTACTTC.

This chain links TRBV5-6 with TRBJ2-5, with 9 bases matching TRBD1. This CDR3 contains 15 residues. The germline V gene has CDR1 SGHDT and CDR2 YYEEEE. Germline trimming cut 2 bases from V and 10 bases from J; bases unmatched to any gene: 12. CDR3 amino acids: CASSFGQGSPRDQYF. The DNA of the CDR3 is TGTGCCAGCAGCTTTGGACAGGGGTCCCCGAGGGACCAGTACTTC.

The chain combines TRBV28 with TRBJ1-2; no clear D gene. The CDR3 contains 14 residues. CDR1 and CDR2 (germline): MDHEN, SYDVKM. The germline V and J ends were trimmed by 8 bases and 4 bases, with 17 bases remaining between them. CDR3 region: CASQEDSGIYGYTF. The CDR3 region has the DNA TGTGCCAGCCAAGAGGACTCGGGCATCTATGGCTACACCTTC.

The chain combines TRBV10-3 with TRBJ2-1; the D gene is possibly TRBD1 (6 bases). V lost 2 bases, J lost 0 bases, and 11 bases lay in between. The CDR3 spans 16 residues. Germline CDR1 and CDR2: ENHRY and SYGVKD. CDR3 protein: CAISEGGLSSYNEQFF. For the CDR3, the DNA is TGTGCCATCAGTGAGGGGGGCCTGAGCTCCTACAATGAGCAGTTCTTC.

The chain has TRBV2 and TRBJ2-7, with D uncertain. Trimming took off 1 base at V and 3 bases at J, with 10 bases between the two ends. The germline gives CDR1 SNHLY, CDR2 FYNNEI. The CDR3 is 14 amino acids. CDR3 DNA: TGTGCCAGCAGTGAAGGGGCCCTTGACTACGAGCAGTACTTC. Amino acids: CASSEGALDYEQYF.

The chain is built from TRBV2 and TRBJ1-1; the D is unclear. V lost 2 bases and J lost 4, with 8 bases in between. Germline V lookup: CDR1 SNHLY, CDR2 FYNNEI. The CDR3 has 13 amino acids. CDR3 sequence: CASSENGITEAFF. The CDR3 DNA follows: TGTGCCAGCAGTGAAAACGGGATCACTGAAGCTTTCTTT.

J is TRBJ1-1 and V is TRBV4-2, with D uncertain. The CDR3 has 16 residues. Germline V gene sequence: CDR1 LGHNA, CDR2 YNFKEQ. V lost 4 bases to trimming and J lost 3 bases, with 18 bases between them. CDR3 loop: CASSPGFRTEHTEAFF. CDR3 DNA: TGTGCCAGCAGCCCGGGGTTTAGGACGGAGCACACTGAAGCTTTCTTT.

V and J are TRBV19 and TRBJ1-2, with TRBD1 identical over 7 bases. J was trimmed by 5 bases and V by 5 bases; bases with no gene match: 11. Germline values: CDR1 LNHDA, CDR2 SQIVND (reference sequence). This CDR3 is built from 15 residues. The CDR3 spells CASSPSRDRNYGYTF. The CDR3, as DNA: TGTGCCAGTAGTCCCTCCCGGGACAGAAATTATGGCTACACCTTC.

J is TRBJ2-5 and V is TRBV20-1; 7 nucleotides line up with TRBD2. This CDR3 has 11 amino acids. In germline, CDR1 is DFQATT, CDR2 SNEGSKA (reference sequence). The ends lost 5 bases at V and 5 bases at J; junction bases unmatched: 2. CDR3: CSAGGGETQYF. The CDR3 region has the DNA TGCAGTGCTGGGGGAGGGGAGACCCAGTACTTC.

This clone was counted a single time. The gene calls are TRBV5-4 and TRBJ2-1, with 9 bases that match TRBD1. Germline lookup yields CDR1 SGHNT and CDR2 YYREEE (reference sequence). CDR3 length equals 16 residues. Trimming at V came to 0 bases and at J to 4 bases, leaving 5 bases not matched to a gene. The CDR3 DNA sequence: TGTGCCAGCAGCTTGGCGGGACAGGGAGTTTACAATGAGCAGTTCTTC. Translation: CASSLAGQGVYNEQFF.

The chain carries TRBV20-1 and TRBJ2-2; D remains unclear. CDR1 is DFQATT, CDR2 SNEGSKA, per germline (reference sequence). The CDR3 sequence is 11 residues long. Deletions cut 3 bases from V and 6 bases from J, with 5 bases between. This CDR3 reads CSARSSGELFF. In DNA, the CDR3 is TGCAGTGCTAGGTCGTCCGGGGAGCTGTTTTTT.